This TCR beta chain was captured in a study of T cell repertoires in cytomegalovirus infection. Study-level background: Indications of both CMV infection and matching HLA type were provided by public TCR beta signatures.

TCRdb recomputed calls from the reads with MiXCR, one row per CDR3 protein. The sample lists fewer than 250,000 distinct CDR3 sequences; 10% to 15% were seen once. Notes on this clonotype: The antigen is unknown.

The V and J ends lost 9 bases and 5 bases respectively, with 16 bases between them. The CDR3 has 13 residues. Germline loops: CDR1 LNHDA, CDR2 SQIVND (reference sequence). Study findings and constraints: Carriers of CMV and the relevant HLA type were discriminated by public TCR beta frequency. Predominance within the ex vivo response was attributable to HLA-C-restricted CMV-specific TCR beta clonotypes.

The clonotype comes from a human donor in good health (CMV status not recorded). Some clones in this sample may be carry-over from other donors' samples. This chain joins TRBV19 and TRBJ2-5; a possible D gene is TRBD1 (6 bases). Sample: PBMCs. The CDR3 protein is CASAPRGRETQYF. The CDR3 nucleotides read TGTGCCAGCGCACCCAGGGGACGGGAGACCCAGTACTTC.